Each of the 21 T cell receptor beta chains below was sequenced from the same sample in a study of blood T cell repertoires in COVID-19. Data came from immunoSEQ multiplex PCR; TCRdb stores just in-frame clones and leaves some out. The sample contains roughly 170,000 clones, 88% of which appear only once. Sequencing was done on a sample of peripheral blood. These receptors were collected from a man aged 55 to 70 with acute or convalescent COVID-19.

This clone was observed a few times. The J gene is TRBJ1-5, the V gene TRBV30, with a tentative D call TRBD1 (5 bases). The CDR3 totals 13 residues. In germline, CDR1 is GTSNPN, CDR2 SVGIG (reference sequence). The ends were cut back, 3 bases at V and 3 bases at J, with 9 bases in the middle. The CDR3 DNA sequence: TGTGCCTGGAGCAGGGAGGTCAATCAGCCCCAGCATTTT. This sequence encodes CAWSREVNQPQHF.

J is TRBJ2-7 and V is TRBV25-1; a weak D match, TRBD1 (5 bases). V lost 4 bases, J lost 7 bases, and 11 bases lay in between. There are 12 residues in the CDR3. The germline V gene has CDR1 MGHDK and CDR2 SYGVNS. CDR3 nucleotides: TGTGCCAGCAGTGGCTCAGGGCATGAGCAGTACTTC. It specifies CASSGSGHEQYF.

V gene TRBV2 combines with J gene TRBJ2-7; 8 bases match TRBD1. Germline CDR1 is SNHLY and CDR2 is FYNNEI. The CDR3 spans 14 residues. V dropped 5 bases and J dropped 4; count of bases not matched to a gene: 7. The CDR3 region has the DNA TGTGCCAGCAGTAATCCAGGGGGCGTTTACGAGCAGTACGTC. This codes for CASSNPGGVYEQYV.

The chain has TRBV5-8 and TRBJ2-1, with D possibly matching TRBD2 (6 bases). The germline V and J ends were trimmed by 4 bases and 4 bases, with 15 bases remaining between them. The CDR3 sequence is 15 residues long. Looked up from germline, CDR1 is SGHTS and CDR2 is YDEGEE. The CDR3 reads CASSPGWGLYNEQFF. The CDR3 nucleotides are TGTGCCAGCAGCCCGGGGTGGGGACTTTACAATGAGCAGTTCTTC.

The CDR3 spells CASSPLDRGRLVRNSGNTIYF. CDR3 coding DNA: TGTGCCAGCTCACCACTCGACAGGGGGCGGTTGGTAAGGAACTCTGGAAACACCATATATTTT. The chain recombines TRBV18 with TRBJ1-3; TRBD1 matches at 10 bases. CDR3 length equals 21 residues. CDR1 and CDR2 from the germline V gene are KGHSH and LQKENI. V trimming: 1 base; J trimming: 0 bases; junction bases outside the gene matches: 15. Looking up the rest from reference TRBV18 and TRBJ1-3 gives the full variable domain: NAGVMQNPRHLVRRRGQEARLRCSPMKGHSHVYWYRQLPEEGLKFMVYLQKENIIDESGMPKERFSAEFPKEGPSILRIQQVVRGDSAAYFCASSPLDRGRLVRNSGNTIYFGEGSWLTVV.

This rearrangement joins TRBV9 to TRBJ2-1, with TRBD2 matching 7 bases. This CDR3 is built from 16 residues. Trimming took 2 bases from V and 2 from J; bases not matched to a gene: 7. Germline assignment: CDR1 SGDLS and CDR2 YYNGEE. CDR3 nucleotides: TGTGCCAGCAGCGTTAGCCCCAGCGGGACCTACAATGAGCAGTTCTTC. It is translated as CASSVSPSGTYNEQFF.

The chain links TRBV3-1 (or the pseudogene TRBV3-2) to TRBJ2-1; maybe TRBD2 (5 bases). The CDR3 is 12 amino acids. The V end was cut by 3 bases, the J end by 8 bases, with 8 bases between. In germline, CDR1 is LGHDT, CDR2 YNNKEL (reference sequence). The CDR3 spells CASSHLGDEQFF. CDR3 DNA sequence: TGTGCCAGCAGCCACCTCGGGGATGAGCAGTTCTTC.

The DNA for the CDR3 is TGTGCCAGCTCACCAAGGGGGGAAAAACTGTTTTTT. Residues: CASSPRGEKLFF. V and J are TRBV18 and TRBJ1-4; D possibly corresponds to TRBD1 (6 bases). CDR1 and CDR2 from the germline V gene are KGHSH and LQKENI. The CDR3 is 12 residues long. V was pared by 2 bases and J by 8 bases, with 6 bases between.

V and J are TRBV2 and TRBJ1-6; 7 nucleotides line up with TRBD1. The CDR3 extends over 15 amino acids. V was clipped by 6 bases and J by 0 bases; unmatched bases: 2. CDR1 and CDR2 from the germline V gene are SNHLY and FYNNEI. The CDR3, as DNA: TGTGCCAGCAGGTCAGGGGGCTCCTATAATTCACCCCTCCACTTT. Amino acids: CASRSGGSYNSPLHF. Full variable domain (missing parts from reference TRBV2 and TRBJ1-6): EPEVTQTPSHQVTQMGQEVILRCVPISNHLYFYWYRQILGQKVEFLVSFYNNEISEKSEIFDDQFSVERPDGSNFTLKIRSTKLEDSAMYFCASRSGGSYNSPLHFGNGTRLTVT.

The gene calls are TRBV21-1 and TRBJ2-7; the table calls TRBD2, which could not be checked here. TRBV21-1 is described as a pseudogene. This CDR3 is 15 amino acids long. CDR3 residues: CASSKALGYRDEQYV. The CDR3 DNA reads TGTGCCAGCAGCAAAGCGCTTGGGTACCGGGACGAGCAGTACGTC.

The chain has TRBV24-1 and TRBJ2-2, with 9 bases that match TRBD1. This CDR3 contains 15 residues. Germline V gene sequence: CDR1 KGHDR, CDR2 SFDVKD. The V and J ends lost 7 bases and 6 bases, in that order; junction bases with no gene match: 8. The DNA of the CDR3 is TGTGCCACCAGCCCCGGGACAGGGCATCCCGGGGAGCTGTTTTTT. It encodes CATSPGTGHPGELFF.

The V gene is TRBV7-6, the J gene TRBJ2-1; 8 nucleotides match TRBD2. The CDR3 spans 15 residues. Germline V gene sequence: CDR1 SGHVS, CDR2 FNYEAQ. V lost 1 base to trimming and J lost 8 bases; unmatched junction nucleotides: 7. DNA for the CDR3: TGTGCCAGCAGCTTAGATGACGGGAGGGGCGATGAGCAGTTCTTC. It specifies CASSLDDGRGDEQFF.

The V gene is TRBV25-1, the J gene TRBJ2-5; TRBD2 aligns across 9 bases. The germline V gene has CDR1 MGHDK and CDR2 SYGVNS. The V segment lost 4 bases and the J segment 1 base; nucleotides outside the gene matches: 4. This CDR3 comprises 15 residues. The CDR3 region has the DNA TGTGCCAGCAGTGTAGGGACTAGCCTCCAAGAGACCCAGTACTTC. This encodes CASSVGTSLQETQYF.

The genes are TRBV15 and TRBJ2-5; 14 bases match TRBD2. The CDR3 covers 15 residues. V was pared by 8 bases and J by 6 bases, with 8 bases of the junction left unmatched. Germline V CDR1 and CDR2: LNHNV, YYDKDF (reference sequence). The CDR3 reads CATRGGLAGVKTQYF. The DNA for the CDR3 is TGTGCCACCCGAGGGGGACTAGCGGGAGTAAAGACCCAGTACTTC.

V usage is TRBV14 and J usage is TRBJ2-2; unclear D gene. Germline lookup yields CDR1 SGHDN and CDR2 FVKESK. With 3 bases removed from V and 5 bases from J, the gap between germline ends came to 7 bases. The CDR3 spans 13 residues. CDR3 nucleotides: TGTGCCAGCAGCCAGTATTTTACCGGGGAGCTGTTTTTT. Translation gives CASSQYFTGELFF.

The chain employs TRBV4-1 and TRBJ2-7; D not resolved. Germline V gives CDR1 MGHRA, CDR2 YSYEKL. The germline V and J ends were trimmed by 1 base and 4 bases, with 8 bases remaining between them. CDR3 length: 13 amino acids. CDR3 sequence reads: CASSQATSYEQYV. CDR3 coding DNA: TGCGCCAGCAGCCAAGCGACATCTTACGAGCAGTACGTC.

The J gene is TRBJ2-5, the V gene TRBV5-1, with D maybe TRBD1 (6 bases). The CDR3 consists of 15 residues. Trimming left V 3 bases short and J 5 bases short, with 17 bases between. Germline-derived CDR1 and CDR2 are SGHRS and YFSETQ. CDR3 in DNA: TGCGCCAGCAGCTGGTGGGACAAGGGTAGGGAGACCCAGTACTTC. Protein product: CASSWWDKGRETQYF.

The chain combines TRBV12-3 or TRBV12-4 with TRBJ1-5; no firm D call. The CDR3 is 12 amino acids. V was trimmed by 9 bases and J by 6 bases, leaving 12 bases between them. CDR3 loop: CASGRLGQPQHF. DNA of the CDR3: TGTGCCAGTGGGAGGTTGGGTCAGCCCCAGCATTTT.

The chain joins TRBV9 to TRBJ1-3; TRBD1 aligns across 7 bases. The CDR3 spans 17 residues. V dropped 1 base and J dropped 1; count of bases not matched to a gene: 8. CDR1 and CDR2 from the germline V gene are SGDLS and YYNGEE. Here the CDR3 reads CASSVYPTGNSGNTIYF. The CDR3 region has the DNA TGTGCCAGCAGCGTATACCCGACAGGGAATTCTGGAAACACCATATATTTT. The full variable domain, with the rest looked up from reference TRBV9 and TRBJ1-3, is DSGVTQTPKHLITATGQRVTLRCSPRSGDLSVYWYQQSLDQGLQFLIQYYNGEERAKGNILERFSAQQFPDLHSELNLSSLELGDSALYFCASSVYPTGNSGNTIYFGEGSWLTVV.

This chain connects TRBV7-2 to TRBJ2-3; 10 positions agree with TRBD2. V was pared by 4 bases and J by 6 bases, with 7 bases of the junction left unmatched. The length of the CDR3 is 15 residues. Germline CDR1 is SGHTA and CDR2 is FQGNSA. In nucleotides, the CDR3 is TGTGCCAGCAGCTCAGCGGGAGGGGTTAGTGATACGCAGTATTTT. Protein product: CASSSAGGVSDTQYF.

The chain combines TRBV15 with TRBJ2-7; D might be TRBD1 (5 bases). There are 13 residues in the CDR3. Between the trimmed V and J ends, which lost 3 bases and 6 bases, there was a span of 12 bases. Per the germline V gene, CDR1 is LNHNV and CDR2 is YYDKDF (reference sequence). CDR3 coding DNA: TGTGCCACCAGCAGTGATTTAAGGGGCGAGCAGTACTTC. This gives the protein CATSSDLRGEQYF.